This T cell receptor (beta chain) was documented in a study of human T cells and chemical hapten exposure. Turning to the study itself: Largely, small differences in pooled library volume made per-sample TCR yields vary.

Individual cDNA molecules had unique molecular identifiers attached to them by the library. Original handling: Sample TCR totals centred on a median of approximately 95,000, ranging roughly 23,224 to 700,000. TCRdb ran MiXCR on the RACE reads and lists one entry per CDR3 protein. The V and J calls shown here were made by TCRdb, not taken from the authors' results. Here the sample spans some 65,000 distinct CDR3 sequences, roughly 6.1% being singletons. Notes on the study in general: No change in TCRs above 1 in 1000 frequency was produced by DPC sensitization.

Noted time point: healthy volunteer bleed at 6 weeks. The study extracted total RNA from unfractionated whole blood. About this clonotype itself: Antigen specificity is unknown.

Unmatched junction bases numbered 4, after V lost 5 bases and J lost 5 bases. Germline lookup yields CDR1 SGHTA and CDR2 FQGNSA. There are 15 residues in the CDR3. The clonotype was recovered from a female donor in good health. Some clones in this sample may be carry-over from other donors' samples. The sequenced material came from whole blood. This chain uses TRBV7-2 with TRBJ2-3, with 13 bases lining up with TRBD2. In nucleotides, the CDR3 is TGTGCCAGCAGCCGGACTAGCGGGAGTGTAGATACGCAGTATTTT. Amino acid sequence: CASSRTSGSVDTQYF.